One TCR beta chain is described in this entry. Its antigen is not known. With a much larger clone just one base away, this may be a read error. CDR1 is LNHDA and CDR2 is SQIVND in the germline V gene (reference sequence). With V trimmed by 5 bases and J by 2 bases, 6 bases remained unmatched. There are 16 residues in the CDR3. The data stem from a study of early T cells in non-severe SARS-CoV-2 infection. Across the whole study: Bulk RNA from unsorted whole blood was sequenced; chains were unpaired. Whole-study results and caveats: The matching step, a VDJdb search, favored anti-spike CD8 responses and missed private and CD4 specificities.

TCRdb reprocessed the 5' RACE reads via MiXCR and lists one record per CDR3 protein. The top ten hold roughly 5% of the sample, which has 50,000 to 80,000 distinct CDR3 sequences, about 4.9% seen once. Sequencing input: whole blood. This TCR was sampled from an adult who was a healthcare worker with PCR-confirmed SARS-CoV-2 infection or an uninfected control (not recorded which). This chain joins TRBV19 and TRBJ2-1; 10 bases agree with TRBD1. The DNA of the CDR3 is TGTGCCAGTAGTCGAGGGACAGGGGTTCCCTACAATGAGCAGTTCTTC. It encodes CASSRGTGVPYNEQFF.